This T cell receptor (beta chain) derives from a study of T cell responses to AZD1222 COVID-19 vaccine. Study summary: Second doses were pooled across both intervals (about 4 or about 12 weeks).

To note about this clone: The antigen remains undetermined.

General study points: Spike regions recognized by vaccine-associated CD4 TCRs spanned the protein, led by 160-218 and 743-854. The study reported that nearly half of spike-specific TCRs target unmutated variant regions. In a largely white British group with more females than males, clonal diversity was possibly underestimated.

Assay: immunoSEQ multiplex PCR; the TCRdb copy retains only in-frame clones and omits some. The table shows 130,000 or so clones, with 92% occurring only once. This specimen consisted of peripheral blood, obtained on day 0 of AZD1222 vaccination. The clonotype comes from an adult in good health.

CDR3 in DNA: TGTGCCCTCCAGAGGGGCACCTCTCTGGATGGCTACACCTTC. It codes for CALQRGTSLDGYTF. V is TRBV28 and J is TRBJ1-2; D is possibly TRBD1 (5 bases). Trimming pared 11 bases from V and 6 bases from J, leaving 22 bases between. The CDR3 is made up of 14 amino acids. Looked up from germline, CDR1 is MDHEN and CDR2 is SYDVKM.